This TCR beta chain was obtained from a study of T cells after posttransplantation cyclophosphamide. The assay was immunoSEQ multiplex PCR, and TCRdb's table has in-frame clones only and misses some. The table lists some 20,000 clones, 97% of them singletons. The germline V gene has CDR1 KGHSH and CDR2 LQKENI. Trimming pared 3 bases from V and 1 base from J, leaving 6 bases between. The CDR3 contains 13 residues. The naive gate required viable CD3+CD4+ or CD3+CD8+ cells with CCR7+CD45RA+CD45RO-CD95-CD27+CD28+ phenotype. V gene TRBV18 combines with J gene TRBJ1-1, with D hard to call. This receptor was obtained from a middle-aged man in good health, CMV-negative, and a related stem cell transplant donor. Material: naive CD4+ T cells sorted from PBMCs. The CDR3 DNA is TGTGCCAGCTCACCGCAGAAGAACACTGAAGCTTTCTTT. As protein: CASSPQKNTEAFF.